A selection of T cell receptor beta chains follows, all from one sample in a study of CD8+CD57+ T cells in acquired aplastic anemia. Using its own MiXCR run on the reads, TCRdb lists one record per CDR3 protein. The sample carries over 100,000 distinct CDR3 sequences, around two fifths recorded once. The sequenced material came from sorted CD4+, CD8+, or CD8+CD57+ T cells (not recorded which) from PBMCs. All receptors derive from a human donor in good health, serving as a control. The CDR3 runs from the conserved cysteine through the conserved F or W.

cdr3_aa j_call v_call
CSASASGTNTGELFF TRBJ2-2 TRBV20-1
CASSEWDREQYF TRBJ2-7 TRBV10-1
CASSTGAGGYEQYF TRBJ2-7 TRBV7-2
CASSGTVTYEQYF TRBJ2-7 TRBV7-9
CASSQERDRERTYEQYF TRBJ2-7 TRBV4-2
CASQPQGLPLNIQYF TRBJ2-4 TRBV19
CASSLRSLGELFF TRBJ2-2 TRBV7-2
CASSDLRDRGLSYGYTF TRBJ1-2 TRBV2
CASSEAGGREAFF TRBJ1-1 TRBV6-1
CASSLDLLGADGYTF TRBJ1-2 TRBV11-3
CATSATSSTDTQYF TRBJ2-3 TRBV15
CASSVEGRQGSNSPLHF TRBJ1-6 TRBV9
CASSKQDIRGNEQFF TRBJ2-1 TRBV2
CASSLSRGGTDTQYF TRBJ2-3 TRBV12-3/TRBV12-4